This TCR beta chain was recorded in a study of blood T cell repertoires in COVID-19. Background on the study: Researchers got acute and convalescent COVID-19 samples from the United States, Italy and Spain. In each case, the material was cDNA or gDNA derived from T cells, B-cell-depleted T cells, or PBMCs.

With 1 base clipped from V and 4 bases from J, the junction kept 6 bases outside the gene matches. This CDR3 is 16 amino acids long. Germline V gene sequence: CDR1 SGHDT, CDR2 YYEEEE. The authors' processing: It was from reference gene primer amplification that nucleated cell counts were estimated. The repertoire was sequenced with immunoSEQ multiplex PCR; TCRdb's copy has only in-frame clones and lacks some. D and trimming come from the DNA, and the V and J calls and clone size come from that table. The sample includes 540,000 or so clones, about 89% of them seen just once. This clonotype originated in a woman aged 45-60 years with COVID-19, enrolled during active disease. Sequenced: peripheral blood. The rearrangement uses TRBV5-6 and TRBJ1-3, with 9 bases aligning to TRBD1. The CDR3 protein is CASSLPQTGGGNTIYF. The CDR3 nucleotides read TGTGCCAGCAGCTTGCCACAGACAGGGGGAGGAAACACCATATATTTT.